One sample yielded the 18 T cell receptor beta chains listed below, sequenced in a study of T cells after yellow fever vaccination. TCRdb ran MiXCR on the 5' RACE reads and lists one entry per CDR3 protein. The sample holds under 300,000 distinct CDR3 sequences, 6.9% seen once. Sample: CD4+ T cells sorted from PBMCs, taken 15 days after the yellow fever booster vaccination. These receptors originate from a man aged 25-45 years who received the YFV17D yellow fever vaccine.

In this sample, this clonotype turned up many times. The chain combines TRBV5-1 with TRBJ2-1; D gene ambiguous. Germline loops: CDR1 SGHRS, CDR2 YFSETQ. Between the trimmed V and J ends, which lost 0 bases and 8 bases, there was a span of 18 bases. This CDR3 comprises 16 residues. This CDR3 reads CASSLATLRLMDEQFF. CDR3 bases: TGCGCCAGCAGCTTGGCAACTCTCAGGCTTATGGATGAGCAGTTCTTC.

This clonotype was picked up many times. The chain couples TRBV5-1 to TRBJ2-2; D gene uncertain. The CDR3 sequence is 14 residues long. Looked up from germline, CDR1 is SGHRS and CDR2 is YFSETQ. The V end was cut by 3 bases, the J end by 0 bases, with 6 bases between. CDR3 in amino acids: CASSSTSNTGELFF. CDR3 nucleotide sequence: TGCGCCAGCAGCTCGACCTCGAACACCGGGGAGCTGTTTTTT.

For the CDR3, the DNA is TGTGCCAGTAGTATTACAAGCTCTGGAAACACCATATATTTT. Protein sequence: CASSITSSGNTIYF. The chain couples TRBV19 to TRBJ1-3; D call uncertain. CDR1 is LNHDA, CDR2 SQIVND, per germline (reference sequence). V lost 3 bases to trimming and J lost 0 bases, with 6 bases between them. This CDR3 has 14 residues. Together with reference TRBV19 and TRBJ1-3, the CDR3 gives the full variable domain: DGGITQSPKYLFRKEGQNVTLSCEQNLNHDAMYWYRQDPGQGLRLIYYSQIVNDFQKGDIAEGYSVSREKKESFPLTVTSAQKNPTAFYLCASSITSSGNTIYFGEGSWLTVV.

This chain's CDR3 is CASGLGPYEQYF. CDR3 in DNA: TGTGCCAGCGGTCTGGGCCCCTACGAGCAGTACTTC. The rearrangement uses TRBV13 and TRBJ2-7, with D unclear. Germline V gene data show CDR1 as PRHDT and CDR2 as FYEKMQ (reference sequence). V was pared by 8 bases and J by 2 bases, with 10 bases between. The CDR3 consists of 12 residues.

CDR3 nucleotides: TGTGCCAGTAGCTACGGAAAGGGAGAAACGCAGTATTTT. Amino acids: CASSYGKGETQYF. The V and J genes are TRBV19 and TRBJ2-3, with D perhaps TRBD2 (5 bases). From germline, CDR1 is LNHDA and CDR2 SQIVND (reference sequence). V was trimmed by 6 bases and J by 9 bases, leaving 16 bases between them. The CDR3 length is 13 residues.

This rearrangement joins TRBV6-6 to TRBJ2-7, with 9 bases lining up with TRBD1. The trim removed 5 bases at V and 7 bases at J, leaving 3 bases unmatched. Per germline, CDR1 MNHNY and CDR2 SVGAGI (reference sequence). The CDR3 length is 12 residues. The CDR3 DNA reads TGTGCCAGCAGTAACGGACAGGGGGAGCAGTACTTC. It codes for CASSNGQGEQYF.

V and J are TRBV11-3 and TRBJ2-7; D is undetermined. This CDR3 region has 11 residues. Trimming left V 5 bases short and J 7 bases short, with 9 bases between. Germline lookup yields CDR1 SGHNT and CDR2 YENEEA. CDR3 coding DNA: TGTGCCAGCAGCAAAGACGGTGAGCAGTACTTC. Translating gives CASSKDGEQYF.

This clonotype was counted many times. The J gene is TRBJ2-7, the V gene TRBV12-3 or TRBV12-4, with 8 bases aligning to TRBD2. This CDR3 spans 14 amino acids. V shed 4 bases, J shed 4 bases, and the junction held 6 bases outside the gene matches. The CDR3 here is CASSYGTSYYEQYF. The CDR3 region has the DNA TGTGCCAGCAGTTACGGGACTAGTTATTACGAGCAGTACTTC.

The V and J genes are TRBV7-3 and TRBJ2-1, with 8 bases that match TRBD2. This CDR3 region has 16 residues. Germline loops: CDR1 SGHTA, CDR2 FQGTGA. The V segment lost 5 bases and the J segment 0 bases; nucleotides outside the gene matches: 6. Written as DNA, the CDR3 is TGTGCCAGCAGCCCGACTAGCGTGAGCTCCTACAATGAGCAGTTCTTC. This gives the protein CASSPTSVSSYNEQFF.

There are a few counts of this clonotype. The chain employs TRBV7-2 and TRBJ2-3, with 7 bases that match TRBD2. The V and J ends lost 4 bases and 0 bases, in that order; junction bases with no gene match: 1. CDR3 size: 14 residues. From germline, CDR1 is SGHTA and CDR2 FQGNSA. The DNA for the CDR3 is TGTGCCAGCAGCTGGCGGGGGAGCACAGATACGCAGTATTTT. It encodes CASSWRGSTDTQYF.

This clonotype appeared once. The CDR3 reads CAISLVRAGGLIAKNIQYF. CDR3 nucleotide sequence: TGTGCCATCAGTTTGGTTCGGGCGGGAGGCCTCATAGCCAAAAACATTCAGTACTTC. The gene calls are TRBV10-3 and TRBJ2-4, with TRBD2 matching over 8 bases. The trim removed 5 bases at V and 0 bases at J, leaving 15 bases unmatched. Germline V gene data show CDR1 as ENHRY and CDR2 as SYGVKD. This CDR3 comprises 19 residues.

Remarks on this clonotype: A much more abundant neighbour one base away suggests this may be a read error. The chain carries TRBV7-6 and TRBJ2-1; no clear D gene. The CDR3 is made up of 10 amino acids. Germline CDR1 reads SGHVS; CDR2 reads FNYEAQ. CDR3 sequence (DNA): TGTGCCAGCAGCTTAGCACTGAGGATCTTC. Its protein product is CASSLALRIF.

V gene TRBV12-3 or TRBV12-4 combines with J gene TRBJ2-1; 8 bases are a match to TRBD2. The CDR3 extends over 15 amino acids. Trimming removed 3 bases from V and 7 bases from J; junction bases left unmatched: 8. This CDR3 is CASSLSGGPKNEQFF. DNA of the CDR3: TGTGCCAGCAGTTTGTCGGGAGGGCCGAAAAATGAGCAGTTCTTC.

This clonotype has at least ten counts. The chain is built from TRBV20-1 and TRBJ2-3; D unresolved. Germline V gene data show CDR1 as DFQATT and CDR2 as SNEGSKA (reference sequence). This CDR3 has 12 amino acids. V was shortened by 5 bases and J by 1 base, with 7 bases between the two germline ends. The chain's CDR3 is CSAFRGTDTQYF. The DNA for the CDR3 is TGCAGTGCTTTTCGGGGCACAGATACGCAGTATTTT.

This chain uses TRBV12-3 or TRBV12-4 with TRBJ2-7; D gene unclear. Trimming left V 6 bases short and J 4 bases short, with 7 bases between. The CDR3 loop spans 11 amino acids. The CDR3 DNA is TGTGCCAGCAGCAGACGTTACGAGCAGTACTTC. Protein: CASSRRYEQYF.

Points on this clonotype: A much larger clone lies one base from this, so it may be a read error. The chain is built from TRBV5-6 and TRBJ2-2; D gene unclear. CDR3 size: 13 residues. Germline V lookup: CDR1 SGHDT, CDR2 YYEEEE. The CDR3 is CVSSLVSLGELFF. The CDR3 DNA is TGTGTCAGCAGCTTGGTATCTCTCGGGGAGCTGTTTTTT.

This clonotype occurred a few times. The V gene is TRBV12-3 or TRBV12-4, the J gene TRBJ2-7; D remains ambiguous. This CDR3 spans 13 amino acids. The germline V and J ends were trimmed by 5 bases and 3 bases, with 11 bases remaining between them. DNA of the CDR3: TGTGCCAGCAGTCCCCGGGTTAGCTACGAGCAGTACTTC. Encoded protein: CASSPRVSYEQYF.

This chain joins TRBV19 and TRBJ2-1; D not resolved. This CDR3 has 14 amino acids. Trimming stripped 10 bases from V and 4 bases from J, with 17 bases between. Germline CDR1 LNHDA, CDR2 SQIVND (reference sequence). The CDR3 bases are TGTGCCACCTCCTACGGACCACTATACAATGAGCAGTTCTTC. Protein sequence: CATSYGPLYNEQFF.